The 27 T cell receptor beta chains below come from one sample, sequenced in a study of cytotoxic CD8 clonotypes in ibrutinib-treated CLL. Produced via immunoSEQ multiplex PCR; TCRdb's table is partial and in-frame only. Among fewer than 80,000 clones, 57% were seen once, and the ten largest hold over 12%. The sequencing here drew on PBMCs, taken after 12 months of ibrutinib treatment. The receptors were gathered from a human donor with chronic lymphocytic leukemia.

The CDR3, as DNA: TGTGCCAGCAGCCAAGAGGCTGGGCTTGGGAATTCACCCCTCCACTTT. Protein: CASSQEAGLGNSPLHF. This chain connects TRBV7-9 to TRBJ1-6; D unresolved. CDR3 length: 16 residues. Germline-derived CDR1 and CDR2 are SEHNR and FQNEAQ (reference sequence). Deletions cut 5 bases from V and 7 bases from J, with 18 bases between.

The chain carries TRBV7-9 and TRBJ1-5, with 8 bases lining up with TRBD1. The germline V gene encodes CDR1 SEHNR and CDR2 FQNEAQ (reference sequence). This CDR3 is 16 amino acids long. V trimming: 3 bases; J trimming: 3 bases; junction bases outside the gene matches: 7. The CDR3, as DNA: TGTGCCAGCAGCTTTTACGGGACAGGACCCAATCAGCCCCAGCATTTT. It translates to CASSFYGTGPNQPQHF.

This clone was observed once. This rearrangement joins TRBV5-1 to TRBJ1-4; 9 bases line up with TRBD1. The CDR3 runs 15 residues. The V segment lost 3 bases and the J segment 8 bases; nucleotides outside the gene matches: 8. CDR1 and CDR2 from the germline V gene are SGHRS and YFSETQ. The CDR3 bases are TGCGCCAGCAGCTCGTCGGGACAGGGTATGGAAAAACTGTTTTTT. Amino acids: CASSSSGQGMEKLFF.

The V gene is TRBV7-2, the J gene TRBJ2-2, with 10 bases fitting TRBD2. Germline values: CDR1 SGHTA, CDR2 FQGNSA. Losses at the gene ends were 5 bases for V and 2 bases for J; bases not matched to a gene: 2. The CDR3 extends over 15 amino acids. Written as DNA, the CDR3 is TGTGCCAGCAGCCCTAGCGGGAGCAACACCGGGGAGCTGTTTTTT. Its translation is CASSPSGSNTGELFF.

This chain links TRBV7-8 with TRBJ1-1; weak D call: TRBD1 (5 bases). The CDR3 sequence is 14 residues long. V was pared by 1 base and J by 8 bases, with 14 bases between. The germline V gene encodes CDR1 SGHVS and CDR2 FQNEAQ. CDR3 region: CASSLDRNPPEAFF. In DNA form, the CDR3 reads TGTGCCAGCAGCTTAGACAGGAATCCACCCGAAGCTTTCTTT.

This chain connects TRBV6-5 to TRBJ1-2; D gene ambiguous. The V end was cut by 0 bases, the J end by 7 bases, with 15 bases between. Germline V gene sequence: CDR1 MNHEY, CDR2 SVGAGI. CDR3 size: 15 residues. The CDR3 DNA sequence: TGTGCCAGCAGTTACTCGGCGGTTTCCGGGGTTGGCTACACCTTC. Translated, it gives CASSYSAVSGVGYTF.

This clone was seen a handful of times. The chain employs TRBV5-1 and TRBJ2-3, with D perhaps matching TRBD1 (6 bases). This CDR3 spans 14 amino acids. Germline V gene sequence: CDR1 SGHRS, CDR2 YFSETQ. Trimming shortened V by 2 bases and J by 5 bases, and 12 bases separated the two germline ends. This CDR3 is CASSLTGQKDTQYF. Here the CDR3 DNA reads TGCGCCAGCAGCTTAACAGGGCAGAAAGATACGCAGTATTTT. The full variable domain, rest sourced from reference TRBV5-1 and TRBJ2-3, is KAGVTQTPRYLIKTRGQQVTLSCSPISGHRSVSWYQQTPGQGLQFLFEYFSETQRNKGNFPGRFSGRQFSNSRSEMNVSTLELGDSALYLCASSLTGQKDTQYFGPGTRLTVL.

In its sample, this clone was seen many times. The chain uses TRBV28 and TRBJ2-1; D may match TRBD1 or TRBD2 (5 bases each). The CDR3 runs 14 residues. V was pared by 4 bases and J by 7 bases, with 14 bases between. Per germline, CDR1 MDHEN and CDR2 SYDVKM. This chain's CDR3 is CASSSQVRGNEQFF. CDR3 nucleotide sequence: TGTGCCAGCAGTTCACAGGTACGGGGTAATGAGCAGTTCTTC.

The chain has TRBV6-1 and TRBJ2-1; 10 bases line up with TRBD2. Germline trimming cut 6 bases from V and 1 base from J; bases unmatched to any gene: 3. The CDR3 spans 15 residues. Germline V gene lookup returns CDR1 MNHNS and CDR2 SASEGT. The CDR3 protein is CASRAGGVSYNEQFF. The DNA for the CDR3 is TGTGCCAGCAGAGCGGGAGGGGTTTCCTACAATGAGCAGTTCTTC.

This clone showed up just a few times. This chain connects TRBV19 to TRBJ1-4; D is uncertain. CDR1 is LNHDA, CDR2 SQIVND, per germline (reference sequence). V lost 6 bases to trimming and J lost 0 bases, with 11 bases between them. The CDR3 sequence is 15 residues long. CDR3 sequence: CASSPTVATNEKLFF. The CDR3 DNA sequence: TGTGCCAGTAGCCCGACGGTTGCAACTAATGAAAAACTGTTTTTT.

As concerns this clone: Sequence at one end of the junction differs from germline and may be a read error. V is TRBV5-5 and J is TRBJ2-1, with D maybe TRBD1 (5 bases). CDR3 length: 14 residues. Per germline, CDR1 SGHKS and CDR2 YYEKEE (reference sequence). CDR3 coding DNA: TGCGCCAGCAGCCAAGGGGCACAGGTGCCATTGGGGTTCTTC. This encodes CASSQGAQVPLGFF.

This clone was observed a few times. The chain employs TRBV6-1 and TRBJ1-6, with D unclear. The CDR3 is made up of 16 amino acids. Trimming shortened V by 1 base and J by 9 bases, and 16 bases separated the two germline ends. The germline V gene encodes CDR1 MNHNS and CDR2 SASEGT. The CDR3 DNA is TGTGCCAGCAGTGAAGAGGTGGGGTATGATGGTTCACCCCTCCACTTT. Its translation: CASSEEVGYDGSPLHF.

The rearrangement joins TRBV19 to TRBJ2-2; 8 nucleotides align to TRBD2. V gave up 9 bases and J gave up 5 bases; unmatched junction bases: 8. The CDR3 is made up of 14 amino acids. Germline CDR1 and CDR2: LNHDA and SQIVND (reference sequence). CDR3 amino acids: CASVRGGMTGELFF. The CDR3 DNA is TGTGCCAGCGTCCGGGGGGGCATGACCGGGGAGCTGTTTTTT.

This rearrangement joins TRBV7-8 to TRBJ1-5; no clear D gene. CDR3 size: 13 residues. Trimming shortened V by 6 bases and J by 7 bases, and 13 bases separated the two germline ends. Germline lookup yields CDR1 SGHVS and CDR2 FQNEAQ. This CDR3 is CASSDSPFQPQHF. CDR3 coding DNA: TGTGCCAGCAGTGATAGCCCCTTCCAGCCCCAGCATTTT.

The rearrangement uses TRBV10-3 and TRBJ2-1; 14 bases match TRBD2. The CDR3 has 18 residues. Losses at the gene ends were 0 bases for V and 11 bases for J; bases not matched to a gene: 12. Germline lookup yields CDR1 ENHRY and CDR2 SYGVKD. The CDR3 here is CAISESGLAGVTPVKQFF. The CDR3 nucleotides are TGTGCCATCAGTGAGTCGGGACTAGCGGGGGTAACTCCCGTTAAGCAGTTCTTC.

This clone occurred a few times. The chain employs TRBV18 and TRBJ1-4; possibly TRBD1 for D (6 bases). The CDR3 has 14 residues. Germline lookup yields CDR1 KGHSH and CDR2 LQKENI. Trimming took 2 bases from V and 12 from J, leaving 16 bases between them. CDR3 region: CASSPLAGASELFF. The CDR3 region has the DNA TGTGCCAGCTCACCATTGGCAGGGGCGAGTGAACTGTTTTTT.

V gene TRBV7-9 combines with J gene TRBJ1-5; TRBD1 is a possible D gene (6 bases). This CDR3 region has 19 residues. The V gene lost 1 base and the J gene lost 5 bases, with 24 bases spanning the gap. Germline loops: CDR1 SEHNR, CDR2 FQNEAQ (reference sequence). DNA of the CDR3: TGTGCCAGCAGCTTAGTAGGGGGGCGACAGTTCGGCGAGGATCAGCCCCAGCATTTT. Protein sequence: CASSLVGGRQFGEDQPQHF. The whole variable domain, remainder taken from reference TRBV7-9 and TRBJ1-5, is DTGVSQNPRHKITKRGQNVTFRCDPISEHNRLYWYRQTLGQGPEFLTYFQNEAQLEKSRLLSDRFSAERPKGSFSTLEIQRTEQGDSAMYLCASSLVGGRQFGEDQPQHFGDGTRLSIL.

In this sample, this clone turned up many times. The chain is built from TRBV18 and TRBJ1-2; 9 bases agree with TRBD1. This CDR3 is built from 14 residues. From germline, CDR1 is KGHSH and CDR2 LQKENI. V was clipped by 5 bases and J by 6 bases; unmatched bases: 7. Here the CDR3 DNA reads TGTGCCAGCTCAACTACAGGGGGCGGCGATGGCTACACCTTC. It encodes CASSTTGGGDGYTF.

V gene TRBV7-9 combines with J gene TRBJ1-1; D remains unclear. V lost 5 bases to trimming and J lost 7 bases, with 14 bases between them. Germline values: CDR1 SEHNR, CDR2 FQNEAQ (reference sequence). CDR3 length: 13 residues. The CDR3 sequence is CASSLGGLIEAFF. The CDR3 DNA reads as TGTGCCAGCAGCCTGGGTGGGTTGATTGAAGCTTTCTTT.

The chain recombines TRBV5-4 with TRBJ2-2; D gene unclear. Trimming took 0 bases from V and 1 from J, leaving 10 bases between them. The CDR3 totals 16 residues. The germline V gene encodes CDR1 SGHNT and CDR2 YYREEE (reference sequence). CDR3 in amino acids: CASSLAVSLNTGELFF. Written as DNA, the CDR3 is TGTGCCAGCAGCTTGGCCGTTAGCTTGAACACCGGGGAGCTGTTTTTT.

V usage is TRBV7-2 and J usage is TRBJ2-1; D could derive from TRBD1 or TRBD2 (6 bases each). This CDR3 is 15 amino acids long. Germline CDR1 and CDR2: SGHTA and FQGNSA. V gave up 3 bases and J gave up 5 bases, with 14 bases separating them. The CDR3: CASSLGAGEDNEQFF. CDR3 nucleotides: TGTGCCAGCAGCTTGGGGGCAGGGGAGGACAATGAGCAGTTCTTC. The complete variable domain, with remaining parts taken from reference TRBV7-2 and TRBJ2-1, reads GAGVSQSPSNKVTEKGKDVELRCDPISGHTALYWYRQSLGQGLEFLIYFQGNSAPDKSGLPSDRFSAERTGGSVSTLTIQRTQQEDSAVYLCASSLGAGEDNEQFFGPGTRLTVL.

J is TRBJ2-7 and V is TRBV10-1, with 8 bases identical to TRBD2. V dropped 0 bases and J dropped 4; count of bases not matched to a gene: 23. The CDR3 contains 21 residues. Germline assignment: CDR1 WNHNN and CDR2 SYGVQD (reference sequence). The CDR3 loop reads CASSESNGLRDQAGEIYEQYF. The CDR3 DNA follows: TGCGCCAGCAGTGAGTCGAATGGTCTCCGGGACCAAGCGGGAGAAATTTACGAGCAGTACTTC.

This clone has just a few counts. The chain uses TRBV28 and TRBJ1-5; maybe TRBD1 (6 bases). V was cut by 5 bases and J by 5 bases, with 19 bases left in between. Germline V gene lookup returns CDR1 MDHEN and CDR2 SYDVKM. The length of the CDR3 is 16 residues. CDR3 in amino acids: CASSPLIHRADQPQHF. The DNA for the CDR3 is TGTGCCAGCAGTCCCCTAATCCACAGGGCAGATCAGCCCCAGCATTTT.

The V and J genes are TRBV6-4 and TRBJ1-5, with 10 bases matching TRBD1. CDR1 is MRHNA and CDR2 is SNTAGT in the germline V gene. The CDR3 sequence is 15 residues long. V gave up 6 bases and J gave up 2 bases; unmatched junction bases: 4. The CDR3 here is CASSPGTGGNQPQHF. The CDR3 DNA sequence: TGTGCCAGCAGCCCCGGGACAGGGGGCAATCAGCCCCAGCATTTT.

This chain uses TRBV7-2 with TRBJ1-4; D unresolved. V was shortened by 3 bases and J by 2 bases, with 7 bases between the two germline ends. The CDR3 is 14 residues long. The germline CDR1 and CDR2 sequences are SGHTA and FQGNSA. The CDR3 reads CASSLGPTNEKLFF. The DNA of the CDR3 is TGTGCCAGCAGCTTGGGCCCCACTAATGAAAAACTGTTTTTT.

As regards this clone: Different DNA sequences within this sample yield the same CDR3. The chain has TRBV4-1 and TRBJ1-1; D gene unclear. The germline V and J ends were trimmed by 1 base and 4 bases, with 4 bases remaining between them. Germline-derived CDR1 and CDR2 are MGHRA and YSYEKL. CDR3 length: 12 residues. Here the CDR3 DNA reads TGCGCCAGCAGCCAAGGGCGCACTGAAGCTTTCTTT. Protein: CASSQGRTEAFF.

This clone occurred a few times. The rearrangement uses TRBV7-8 and TRBJ2-7; 12 bases map to TRBD2. Germline V gene lookup returns CDR1 SGHVS and CDR2 FQNEAQ. There are 14 residues in the CDR3. The ends lost 1 base at V and 9 bases at J; junction bases unmatched: 4. For the CDR3, the DNA is TGTGCCAGCAGCTTAGGGACTAGCGGGAATTTGCAGTACGTC. The encoded protein is CASSLGTSGNLQYV.